A selection of T cell receptor beta chains follows, all from one sample in a study of T cells in Graves' hyperthyroidism and ophthalmopathy. TCRdb called the multiplex PCR reads again in MiXCR, with one record for every CDR3 protein. The sample includes approximately 600,000 distinct CDR3 sequences, around 21% of them seen just once. The material sequenced was blood. These receptors all come from a man aged 25 to 45 with Graves' ophthalmopathy. The CDR3 runs from the conserved cysteine through the conserved F or W. Fields, in order: V gene, clone size, J gene, D gene, CDR3 DNA, CDR3 protein. D genes are given only for firm matches. Some rows mark clone size as missing; the rest say once, few, many or name a class of expanded clone.

TRBV5-6	few	TRBJ2-2	.	TGTGCCAGCAGCTCAGACCTGGTGAGCGCCGGGGAGCTGTTTTTT	CASSSDLVSAGELFF
TRBV3-1	.	TRBJ2-7	.	TGTGCCAGCAGCCAAGATTGGCTAGCTGGAGAGCAGTACTTC	CASSQDWLAGEQYF
TRBV12-3/TRBV12-4	.	TRBJ2-2	.	TGTGCCAGCAGTTCCCGGGCCTTCAACACCGGGGAGCTGTTTTTT	CASSSRAFNTGELFF
TRBV20-1	.	TRBJ1-1	.	TGCAGTGGGGGAGCTGAAGCTTTCTTT	CSGGAEAFF
TRBV7-8	many	TRBJ2-7	.	TGTGCCAGCAGCTTAAATCCGGATTCCTACGAGCAGTACTTC	CASSLNPDSYEQYF
TRBV30	few	TRBJ1-3	TRBD1	TGTGCCTTTGGGACAGGGACTATCTCTGGAAACACCATATATTTT	CAFGTGTISGNTIYF
TRBV18	few	TRBJ1-4	TRBD1	TGTGCCAGCTCACCACTCACAGGGACAGGGACTGAAAAACTGTTTTTT	CASSPLTGTGTEKLFF
TRBV6-5	.	TRBJ2-2	.	TGTGCCAGCAGTTATACCAGGCAAACCGGGGAGCTGTTTTTT	CASSYTRQTGELFF
TRBV27	few	TRBJ2-7	TRBD1	TGTGCCAGCAGTCCAAGACAGGGGGCGGACTACGAGCAGTACTTC	CASSPRQGADYEQYF
TRBV5-1	.	TRBJ1-1	.	TGCGCCAGCAGCATAGGGCCTGAAGCTTTCTTT	CASSIGPEAFF
TRBV6-1	few	TRBJ2-7	TRBD1	TGTGCCAGCACCCGTGCGGGACAGGGTTATGCGGGAGAGCAGTACTTC	CASTRAGQGYAGEQYF
TRBV30	few	TRBJ2-5	.	TGTGCCTGGAGTGCCACAGTGGGGGAGACCCAGTACTTC	CAWSATVGETQYF
TRBV6-1	.	TRBJ1-1	.	TGTGCCAGCAATCTATGGGAGGGGAACTCTGAAGCTTTCTTT	CASNLWEGNSEAFF
TRBV27	.	TRBJ2-1	TRBD2	TGTGCCAGCGCGGGAGGGGGGGTTCATGAGCAGTTCTTC	CASAGGGVHEQFF
TRBV12-3/TRBV12-4	.	TRBJ2-4	.	TGTGCCAGCAGCGACCGCTCCAAAAACATTCAGTACTTC	CASSDRSKNIQYF
TRBV28	.	TRBJ2-1	.	TGTGCCAGCAGTTTAATCCAGGGGAAGGGCCAGTTCTTC	CASSLIQGKGQFF
TRBV6-1	few	TRBJ2-6	.	TGTGCCAGCAGGGCCTCTGGGGCCAACGTCCTGACTTTC	CASRASGANVLTF
TRBV28	many	TRBJ2-2	.	TGTGCCAGCAGCCGAAGCGGGAACACCGGGGAGCTGTTTTTT	CASSRSGNTGELFF
TRBV30	many	TRBJ1-2	.	TGTGCCTGGATCGGGTCCCTCTATGGCTACACCTTC	CAWIGSLYGYTF
TRBV4-1	.	TRBJ1-2	.	TGCGCCAGCAGCCAAGATTGGGTGAATGGCTACACCTTC	CASSQDWVNGYTF
TRBV14	.	TRBJ1-1	.	TGTGCCAGCAGCCAACAGGAGTACACTGAAGCTTTCTTT	CASSQQEYTEAFF
TRBV5-8	many	TRBJ2-3	.	TGTGCCAGCAGCTTACAGAGCCCTAGCACAGATACGCAGTATTTT	CASSLQSPSTDTQYF
TRBV12-3/TRBV12-4	.	TRBJ2-5	TRBD1	TGTGCCAGCAGCAAAATGGTCGTGGGACAGGGGACCCAAGAGACCCAGTACTTC	CASSKMVVGQGTQETQYF
TRBV30	many	TRBJ1-1	.	TGTGCCTCGCTGACAGGTCCTGGAACTGAAGCTTTCTTT	CASLTGPGTEAFF
TRBV2	many	TRBJ1-1	.	TGTGCCAGCAGTGAAGTTGGTGAAGCTTTCTTT	CASSEVGEAFF
TRBV20-1	many	TRBJ1-2	TRBD1	TGCAGTGCTAGTTATGGAGGGGGCTTCATTGGCTACACCTTC	CSASYGGGFIGYTF
TRBV12-3/TRBV12-4	many	TRBJ2-7	.	TGTGCCAGCAGTCCCGGTGAATCCAACTACGAGCAGTACTTC	CASSPGESNYEQYF
TRBV12-3/TRBV12-4	many	TRBJ1-1	.	TGTGCCAGCAGGGGACTGTCAAACACTGAAGCTTTCTTT	CASRGLSNTEAFF
TRBV20-1	many	TRBJ1-1	.	TGCAGTGCCCGACCCCTTCGGACGGAGAACACTGAAGCTTTCTTT	CSARPLRTENTEAFF
TRBV28	many	TRBJ2-1	TRBD2	TGTGCCATCGGGACTAGCGGGAGGGCCTCCTACAATGAGCAGTTCTTC	CAIGTSGRASYNEQFF
TRBV11-2	.	TRBJ2-2	TRBD1	TGTGCCAGCAGCGAACGACAGGGTGACACCGGGGAGCTGTTTTTT	CASSERQGDTGELFF
TRBV2	many	TRBJ2-5	.	TGTGCCAGCAGTGAATACCCGGGCCGGGCCCAAGAGACCCAGTACTTC	CASSEYPGRAQETQYF
TRBV11-3	many	TRBJ2-1	TRBD2	TGTGCCAGCAGCTCCCTCTCCGGGGAGGGAGAGCAGTTCTTC	CASSSLSGEGEQFF
TRBV6-4	few	TRBJ1-1	.	TGTGCCAGCACTCCGACACGGCCTGAAGCTTTCTTT	CASTPTRPEAFF
TRBV11-2	many	TRBJ2-5	.	TGTGCCAGCAGCCCCATGGGGGGAGAGACCCAGTACTTC	CASSPMGGETQYF
TRBV20-1	once	TRBJ1-3	.	TGCAGTGCTGGGACACAACTTTTCTCTGGAAACACCATATATTTT	CSAGTQLFSGNTIYF
TRBV5-1	.	TRBJ2-3	.	TGCGCCAGCAGCTTGGTTAACCCAGGAGGAGATACGCAGTATTTT	CASSLVNPGGDTQYF
TRBV28	.	TRBJ1-1	.	TGTGCCAGCAGTTTGGGGGGGGGGTCCTCTGAAGCTTTCTTT	CASSLGGGSSEAFF
TRBV5-1	few	TRBJ2-7	TRBD2	TGCGCCAGCAGCGCCGGGACTAGCGGGAGGTATTATAGCTCCTACGAGCAGTACTTC	CASSAGTSGRYYSSYEQYF
TRBV28	.	TRBJ1-2	.	TGTGCCAGCAGTCCGTCACGGACAGTCGGCTACACCTTC	CASSPSRTVGYTF
TRBV20-1	.	TRBJ2-7	TRBD2	TGCAGTGCTGGCCGGGACTACCACCTATACGAGCAGTACTTC	CSAGRDYHLYEQYF
TRBV6-2/TRBV6-3	.	TRBJ1-1	.	TGTGCCAGCAGCCGGGCAAGGACTGAAGCTTTCTTT	CASSRARTEAFF
TRBV30	.	TRBJ1-1	.	TGTGCCTGGAGTATTAATGAAAACACTGAAGCTTTCTTT	CAWSINENTEAFF
TRBV7-2	many	TRBJ2-5	.	TGTGCCAGCAGCTTAGGCCGGACTAAGAATTTCCAAGAGACCCAGTACTTC	CASSLGRTKNFQETQYF